This entry concerns a single T cell receptor (beta chain). After removal of 4 bases from V and 7 bases from J, the junction contained 12 bases not matched to a gene. This CDR3 has 17 residues. The germline V gene has CDR1 SGHTA and CDR2 FQGTGA. Participants' reported clinical history set cohort assignment. Two negative PCRs, clearance, or symptom resolution had been documented for recovered Cohort 3 donors. The data were taken from a study of blood T cell repertoires in COVID-19. The overall study: In each case, the material was cDNA or gDNA derived from T cells, B-cell-depleted T cells, or PBMCs.

Some clones are missing from TCRdb's copy, which holds only in-frame ones; the method was immunoSEQ multiplex PCR. Of roughly 150,000 clones in the sample, 78% were seen once. V gene TRBV7-3 combines with J gene TRBJ1-6; 8 nucleotides agree with TRBD1. Sequences were obtained from PBMCs or T cells enriched from blood (not recorded which). The receptor's source is a woman in her forties or fifties who had recovered from COVID-19. CDR3 nucleotide sequence: TGTGCCAGCAGCTCTATTCCGGACAGGGTGAAGAATTCACCCCTCCACTTT. Amino acid sequence: CASSSIPDRVKNSPLHF.